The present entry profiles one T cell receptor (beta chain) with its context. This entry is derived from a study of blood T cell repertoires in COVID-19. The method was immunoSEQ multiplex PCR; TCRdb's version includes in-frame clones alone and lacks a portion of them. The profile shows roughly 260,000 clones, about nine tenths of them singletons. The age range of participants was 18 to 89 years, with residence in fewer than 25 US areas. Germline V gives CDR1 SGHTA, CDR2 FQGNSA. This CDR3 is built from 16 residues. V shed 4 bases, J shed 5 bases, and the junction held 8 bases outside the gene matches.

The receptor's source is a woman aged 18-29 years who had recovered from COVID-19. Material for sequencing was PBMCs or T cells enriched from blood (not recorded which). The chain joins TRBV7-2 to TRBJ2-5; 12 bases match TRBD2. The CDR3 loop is CASSSPLAGGPETQYF. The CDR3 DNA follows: TGTGCCAGCAGCTCACCTCTAGCGGGGGGGCCCGAGACCCAGTACTTC.